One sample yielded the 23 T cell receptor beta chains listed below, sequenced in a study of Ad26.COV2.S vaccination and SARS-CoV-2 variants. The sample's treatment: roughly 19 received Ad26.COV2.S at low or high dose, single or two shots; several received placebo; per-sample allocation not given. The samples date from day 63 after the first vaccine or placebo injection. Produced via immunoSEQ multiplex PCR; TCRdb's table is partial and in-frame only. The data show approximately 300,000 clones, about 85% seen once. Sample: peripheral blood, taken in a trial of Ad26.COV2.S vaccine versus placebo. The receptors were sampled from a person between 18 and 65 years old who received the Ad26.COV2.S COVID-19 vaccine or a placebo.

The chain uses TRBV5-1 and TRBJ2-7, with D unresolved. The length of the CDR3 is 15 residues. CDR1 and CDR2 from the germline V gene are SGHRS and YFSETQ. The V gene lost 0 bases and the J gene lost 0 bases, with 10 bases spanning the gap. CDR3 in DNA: TGCGCCAGCAGCTTGGGATCAGCCGGCTCCTACGAGCAGTACTTC. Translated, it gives CASSLGSAGSYEQYF.

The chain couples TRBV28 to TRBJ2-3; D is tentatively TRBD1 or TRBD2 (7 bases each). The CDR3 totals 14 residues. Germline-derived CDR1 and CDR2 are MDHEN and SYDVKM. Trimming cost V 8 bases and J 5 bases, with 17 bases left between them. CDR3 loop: CASSQGGAIDTQYF. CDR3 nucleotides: TGTGCCAGCTCCCAGGGGGGGGCAATAGATACGCAGTATTTT. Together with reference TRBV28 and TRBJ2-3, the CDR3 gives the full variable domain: DVKVTQSSRYLVKRTGEKVFLECVQDMDHENMFWYRQDPGLGLRLIYFSYDVKMKEKGDIPEGYSVSREKKERFSLILESASTNQTSMYLCASSQGGAIDTQYFGPGTRLTVL.

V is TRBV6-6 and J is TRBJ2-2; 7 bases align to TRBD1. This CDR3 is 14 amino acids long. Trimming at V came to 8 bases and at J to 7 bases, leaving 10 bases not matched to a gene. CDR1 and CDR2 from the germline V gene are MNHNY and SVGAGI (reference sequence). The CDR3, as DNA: TGTGCCAGCCAAGCGGACAGGACCCACGGGGAGCTGTTTTTT. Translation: CASQADRTHGELFF.

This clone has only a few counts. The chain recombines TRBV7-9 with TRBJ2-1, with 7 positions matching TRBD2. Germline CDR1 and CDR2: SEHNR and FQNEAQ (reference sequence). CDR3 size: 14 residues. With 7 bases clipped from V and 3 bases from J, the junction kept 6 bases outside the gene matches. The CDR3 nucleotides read TGTGCCAGCACCGTAAGCGGGGTCTACAATGAGCAGTTCTTC. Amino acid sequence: CASTVSGVYNEQFF.

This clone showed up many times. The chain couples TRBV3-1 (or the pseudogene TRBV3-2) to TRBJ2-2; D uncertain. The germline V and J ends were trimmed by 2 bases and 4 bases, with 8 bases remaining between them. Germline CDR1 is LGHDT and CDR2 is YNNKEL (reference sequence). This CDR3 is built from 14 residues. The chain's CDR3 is CASSQIQSTGELFF. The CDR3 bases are TGTGCCAGCAGCCAAATACAGTCCACCGGGGAGCTGTTTTTT.

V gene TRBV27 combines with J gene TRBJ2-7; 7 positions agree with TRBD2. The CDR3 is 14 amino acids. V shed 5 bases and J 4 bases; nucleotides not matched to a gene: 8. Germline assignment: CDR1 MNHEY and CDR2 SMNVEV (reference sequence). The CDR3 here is CASSASGAAYEQYF. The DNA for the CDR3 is TGTGCCAGCAGTGCCAGCGGGGCGGCTTACGAGCAGTACTTC.

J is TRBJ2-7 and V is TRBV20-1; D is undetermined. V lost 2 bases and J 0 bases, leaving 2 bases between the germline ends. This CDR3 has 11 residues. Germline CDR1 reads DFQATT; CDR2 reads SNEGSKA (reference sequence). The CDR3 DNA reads TGCAGTGCTAGAACCTCCTACGAGCAGTACTTC. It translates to CSARTSYEQYF.

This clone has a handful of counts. CDR3 DNA sequence: TGTGCCAGCAGCCAAGATCGAACGGGGGCGAGGGGCTACACCTTC. Protein sequence: CASSQDRTGARGYTF. J is TRBJ1-2 and V is TRBV4-2; possible D gene TRBD1, 6 bases. This CDR3 comprises 15 residues. Between the trimmed V and J ends, which lost 0 bases and 8 bases, there was a span of 16 bases. The V gene's germline CDR1 is LGHNA and CDR2 YNFKEQ.

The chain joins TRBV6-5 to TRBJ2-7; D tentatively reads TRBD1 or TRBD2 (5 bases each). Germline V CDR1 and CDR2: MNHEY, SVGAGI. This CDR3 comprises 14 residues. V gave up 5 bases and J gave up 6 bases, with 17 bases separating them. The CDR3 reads CASSQPGRSAEQYF. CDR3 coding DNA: TGTGCCAGCAGTCAACCGGGACGGTCCGCCGAGCAGTACTTC.

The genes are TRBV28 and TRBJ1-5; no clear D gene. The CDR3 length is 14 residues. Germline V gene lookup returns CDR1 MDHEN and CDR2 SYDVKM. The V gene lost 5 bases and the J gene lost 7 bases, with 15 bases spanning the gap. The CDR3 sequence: CASSPSMEWQPQHF. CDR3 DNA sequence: TGTGCCAGCAGTCCATCCATGGAGTGGCAGCCCCAGCATTTT.

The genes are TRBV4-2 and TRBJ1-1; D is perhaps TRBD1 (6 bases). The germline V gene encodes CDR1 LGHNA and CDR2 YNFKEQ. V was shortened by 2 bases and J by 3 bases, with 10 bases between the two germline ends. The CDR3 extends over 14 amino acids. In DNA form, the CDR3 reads TGTGCCAGCAGCCAACCAGGGGAGGACACTGAAGCTTTCTTT. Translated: CASSQPGEDTEAFF.

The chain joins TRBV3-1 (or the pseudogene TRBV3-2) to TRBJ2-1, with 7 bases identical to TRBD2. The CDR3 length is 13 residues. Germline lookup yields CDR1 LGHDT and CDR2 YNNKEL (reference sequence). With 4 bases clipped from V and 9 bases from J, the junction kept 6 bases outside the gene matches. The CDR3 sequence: CASSPGGISEQFF. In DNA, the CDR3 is TGTGCCAGCAGCCCCGGGGGGATAAGTGAGCAGTTCTTC.

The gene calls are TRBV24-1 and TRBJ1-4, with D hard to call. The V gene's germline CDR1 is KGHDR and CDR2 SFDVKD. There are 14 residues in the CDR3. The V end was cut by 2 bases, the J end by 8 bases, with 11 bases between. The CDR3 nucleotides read TGTGCCACCAGTGATTCACGGTGGCACGAAAAACTGTTTTTT. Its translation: CATSDSRWHEKLFF.

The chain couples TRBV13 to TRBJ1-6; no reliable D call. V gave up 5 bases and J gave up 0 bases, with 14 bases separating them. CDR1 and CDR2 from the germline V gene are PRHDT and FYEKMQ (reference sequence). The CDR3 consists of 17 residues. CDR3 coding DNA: TGTGCCAGCAGCCTTTCGATAATCGGCTCCTATAATTCACCCCTCCACTTT. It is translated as CASSLSIIGSYNSPLHF.

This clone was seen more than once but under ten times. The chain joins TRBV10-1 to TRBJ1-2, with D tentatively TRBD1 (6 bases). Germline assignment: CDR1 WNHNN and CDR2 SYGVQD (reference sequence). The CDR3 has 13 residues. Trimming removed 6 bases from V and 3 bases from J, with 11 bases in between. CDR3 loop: CASREGEYYGYTF. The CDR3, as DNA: TGCGCCAGCAGAGAGGGGGAGTACTATGGCTACACCTTC.

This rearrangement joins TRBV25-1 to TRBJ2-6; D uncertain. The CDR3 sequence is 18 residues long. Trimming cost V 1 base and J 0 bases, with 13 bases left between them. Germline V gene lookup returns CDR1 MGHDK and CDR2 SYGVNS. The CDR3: CASSESQVRSSGANVLTF. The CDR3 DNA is TGTGCCAGCAGTGAATCGCAGGTGCGAAGCTCTGGGGCCAACGTCCTGACTTTC.

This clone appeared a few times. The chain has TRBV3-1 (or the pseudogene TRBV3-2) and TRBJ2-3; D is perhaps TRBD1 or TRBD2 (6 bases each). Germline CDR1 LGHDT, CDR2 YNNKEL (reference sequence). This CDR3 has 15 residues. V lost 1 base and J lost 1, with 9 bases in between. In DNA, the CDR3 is TGTGCCAGCAGCCAAGTCGGGGGCCGCACAGATACGCAGTATTTT. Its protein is CASSQVGGRTDTQYF.

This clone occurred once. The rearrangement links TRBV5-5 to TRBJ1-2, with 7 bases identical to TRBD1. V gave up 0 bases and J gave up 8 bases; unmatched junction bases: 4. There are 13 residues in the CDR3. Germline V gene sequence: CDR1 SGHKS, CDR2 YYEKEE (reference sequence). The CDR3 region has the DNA TGTGCCAGCAGCTTGGGACAGGGCGACGGCTACACCTTC. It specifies CASSLGQGDGYTF.

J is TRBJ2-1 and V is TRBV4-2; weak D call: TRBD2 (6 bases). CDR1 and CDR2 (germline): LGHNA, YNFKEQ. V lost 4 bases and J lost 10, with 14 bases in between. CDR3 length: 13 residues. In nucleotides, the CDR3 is TGTGCCAGCAGCCTGGTTCCGGGGGAAGAGCAGTTCTTC. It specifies CASSLVPGEEQFF.

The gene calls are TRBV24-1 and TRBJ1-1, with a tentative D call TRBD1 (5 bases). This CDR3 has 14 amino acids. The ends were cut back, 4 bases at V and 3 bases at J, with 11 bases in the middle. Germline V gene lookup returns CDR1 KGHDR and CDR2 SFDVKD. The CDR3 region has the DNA TGTGCCACCAGTGAAGAGACAGCCCACACTGAAGCTTTCTTT. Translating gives CATSEETAHTEAFF.

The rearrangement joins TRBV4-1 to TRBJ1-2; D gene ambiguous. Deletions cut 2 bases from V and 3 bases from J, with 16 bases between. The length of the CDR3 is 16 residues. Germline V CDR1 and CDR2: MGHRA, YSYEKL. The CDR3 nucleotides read TGCGCCAGCAGCCAAACCCCGGGCCTCGGGCACTATGGCTACACCTTC. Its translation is CASSQTPGLGHYGYTF.

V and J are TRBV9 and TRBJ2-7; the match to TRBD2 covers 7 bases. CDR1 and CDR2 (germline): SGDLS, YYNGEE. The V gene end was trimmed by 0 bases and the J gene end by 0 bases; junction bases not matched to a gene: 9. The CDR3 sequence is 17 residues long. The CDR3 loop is CASSVGLGGGFSYEQYF. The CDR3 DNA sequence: TGTGCCAGCAGCGTAGGACTCGGCGGGGGTTTCTCCTACGAGCAGTACTTC.

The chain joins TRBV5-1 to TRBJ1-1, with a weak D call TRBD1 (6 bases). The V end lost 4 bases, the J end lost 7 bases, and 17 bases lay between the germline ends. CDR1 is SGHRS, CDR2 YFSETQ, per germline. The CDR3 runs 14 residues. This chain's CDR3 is CASSVKTGQLEAFF. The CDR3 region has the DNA TGCGCCAGCAGCGTTAAGACAGGACAACTTGAAGCTTTCTTT. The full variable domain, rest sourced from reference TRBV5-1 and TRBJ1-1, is KAGVTQTPRYLIKTRGQQVTLSCSPISGHRSVSWYQQTPGQGLQFLFEYFSETQRNKGNFPGRFSGRQFSNSRSEMNVSTLELGDSALYLCASSVKTGQLEAFFGQGTRLTVV.